This T cell receptor (beta chain) emerged from a study of siplizumab effects on memory and regulatory T cells. CDR1 and CDR2 (germline): MGHRA, YSYEKL. V dropped 0 bases and J dropped 5; count of bases not matched to a gene: 7. The CDR3 length is 16 residues. The repertoire was sequenced with immunoSEQ multiplex PCR; TCRdb's copy has only in-frame clones and lacks some. The table includes 90,000 to 120,000 clones, about 90% detected once. The study's findings and limits: Where siplizumab was present, mappable alloreactive CD4+ clones averaged around 63% Treg-derived, compared with more than 25% in controls.

As to this clone: Antigen unknown.

Material for sequencing was Tregs sorted from blood. The TCR comes from a human donor in good health. The V and J genes are TRBV4-1 and TRBJ2-1; 7 bases map to TRBD2. The CDR3 protein is CASSQDLASGNNEQFF. CDR3 bases: TGCGCCAGCAGCCAAGATTTGGCTAGCGGTAACAATGAGCAGTTCTTC.